A selection of T cell receptor beta chains follows, all from one sample in a study of a mutant IDH1 vaccine in newly diagnosed glioma. TCRdb's copy holds only in-frame clones and misses some; the assay was immunoSEQ multiplex PCR. The table lists fewer than 55,000 clones, roughly two thirds of them singletons. No antigen is known for these receptors. The material was peripheral blood mononuclear cells (PBMCs), obtained from a glioma patient whose treatment included an IDH1 peptide vaccine. These receptors were taken from a man between 35 and 55 years old with glioma. Some clones in this sample may be carry-over from other donors' samples. CDR3s include the opening cysteine and the closing phenylalanine or tryptophan. D genes are given only for firm matches. Expanded clones are given a class, and other clones once, few, many or no size at all.

J gene: TRBJ2-7; clone size: few; V gene: TRBV7-9; D gene: TRBD2; CDR3 DNA: TGTGCCAGCAGCTACGGGGGGTACAGCTACGAGCAGTACTTC; CDR3 protein: CASSYGGYSYEQYF
J gene: TRBJ1-1; clone size: .; V gene: TRBV11-1; D gene: .; CDR3 DNA: TGTGCCAGCAGCCCCCGGACAGTGATACCCGAAGCTTTCTTT; CDR3 protein: CASSPRTVIPEAFF
J gene: TRBJ1-6; clone size: .; V gene: TRBV18; D gene: .; CDR3 DNA: TGTGCCAGCTCACCACCGAGGTCAGGGACGCAAGTGGATTCACCCCTCCACTTT; CDR3 protein: CASSPPRSGTQVDSPLHF
J gene: TRBJ1-1; clone size: once; V gene: TRBV6-5; D gene: TRBD1; CDR3 DNA: TGTGCCAGCAGTTACTCGAGACAGGGCCCTGAAGCTTTCTTT; CDR3 protein: CASSYSRQGPEAFF
J gene: TRBJ2-1; clone size: .; V gene: TRBV5-5; D gene: TRBD1; CDR3 DNA: TGTGCCAGCAGCCATTTTGGACAGGGGTACAATGAGCAGTTCTTC; CDR3 protein: CASSHFGQGYNEQFF
J gene: TRBJ1-1; clone size: .; V gene: TRBV5-1; D gene: .; CDR3 DNA: TGCGCCAGCAGCGCGCAGGCCCGGGGGGCTAGGACTGAAGCTTTCTTT; CDR3 protein: CASSAQARGARTEAFF
J gene: TRBJ2-5; clone size: .; V gene: TRBV30; D gene: TRBD1; CDR3 DNA: TGTGCCTGGAGACCAGGGACAGGGTCGAGTCTCGAGACCCAGTACTTC; CDR3 protein: CAWRPGTGSSLETQYF
J gene: TRBJ1-2; clone size: .; V gene: TRBV7-9; D gene: .; CDR3 DNA: TGTGCCAGCAGCTTATTCGAGGGCTACACCTTC; CDR3 protein: CASSLFEGYTF
J gene: TRBJ2-2; clone size: .; V gene: TRBV9; D gene: .; CDR3 DNA: TGTGCCAGCGGTGCGGGGATCACCGGGGAGCTGTTTTTT; CDR3 protein: CASGAGITGELFF
J gene: TRBJ1-1; clone size: .; V gene: TRBV5-1; D gene: .; CDR3 DNA: TGCGCCAGCAGTGAGGGGACGAACACTGAAGCTTTCTTT; CDR3 protein: CASSEGTNTEAFF
J gene: TRBJ1-2; clone size: .; V gene: TRBV30; D gene: .; CDR3 DNA: TGTGCCTGGACCTCAGGGAGTTACGGCTACACCTTC; CDR3 protein: CAWTSGSYGYTF
J gene: TRBJ1-5; clone size: .; V gene: TRBV6-6; D gene: .; CDR3 DNA: TGTGCCAGCAGTTACGCCGATAGCAATCAGCCCCAGCATTTT; CDR3 protein: CASSYADSNQPQHF
J gene: TRBJ2-7; clone size: .; V gene: TRBV4-1; D gene: TRBD2; CDR3 DNA: TGCGCCAGCAGCCAAGGGACTAGCGGGGGGGCCGTTTACGAGCAGTACTTC; CDR3 protein: CASSQGTSGGAVYEQYF
J gene: TRBJ2-7; clone size: .; V gene: TRBV2; D gene: TRBD1; CDR3 DNA: TGTGCCAGCGTTGGACAGGGACGGGACGAGCAGTACTTC; CDR3 protein: CASVGQGRDEQYF
J gene: TRBJ2-1; clone size: .; V gene: TRBV6-6; D gene: TRBD2; CDR3 DNA: TGTGCCAGCAGTTACTCGGGCGGGGGGGCCTTGGATGAGCAGTTCTTC; CDR3 protein: CASSYSGGGALDEQFF
J gene: TRBJ2-7; clone size: .; V gene: TRBV6-5; D gene: .; CDR3 DNA: TGTGCCAGCAGTTACGGAGGGCCCGCCTACGAGCAGTACTTC; CDR3 protein: CASSYGGPAYEQYF
J gene: TRBJ1-1; clone size: few; V gene: TRBV30; D gene: .; CDR3 DNA: TGTGCCTGGAGGTGGGTGAACACTAAAGCTTTCTTT; CDR3 protein: CAWRWVNTKAFF
J gene: TRBJ1-2; clone size: .; V gene: TRBV7-9; D gene: .; CDR3 DNA: TGTGCCAGCAGCTTGGAAGGGACTGCTTATGGCTACACCTTC; CDR3 protein: CASSLEGTAYGYTF